These T cell receptor beta chains were read from a single sample in a study of T cell repertoires in cytomegalovirus infection. TCRdb re-derived calls from the reads in MiXCR, one entry per CDR3 protein. The sample records 200,000 to 300,000 distinct CDR3 sequences, about 12% being singletons. Sequenced: PBMCs. The receptor source for this set is a human donor in good health (CMV status not recorded). Some clones in this sample may be carry-over from other donors' samples. The CDR3 runs from the conserved cysteine through the conserved F or W. The D gene is left open where the match is weak. A clone size is listed for some rows: how often the clone was seen (once, few, many), or a class if it is expanded.

TRBV29-1	TRBJ2-5	-	-	TGCAGCGTTGAAGAACAGAGCAAAGAGACCCAGTACTTC	CSVEEQSKETQYF
TRBV5-6	TRBJ1-6	few	TRBD1	TGTGCCAGCAGCTCTGACAGGGTTTCACCCCTCCACTTT	CASSSDRVSPLHF
TRBV6-2/TRBV6-3	TRBJ2-7	many	TRBD1	TGTGCCAGCACCTCCGGGACAGGGGGCGGAGAGCAGTACTTC	CASTSGTGGGEQYF
TRBV2	TRBJ2-3	-	TRBD2	TGTGCCAGCAGCTACCCGGGACTAGCGGGACACCTTAGCACAGATACGCAGTATTTT	CASSYPGLAGHLSTDTQYF
TRBV19	TRBJ1-6	many	-	TGTGCCAGTACCTCCAGGAATGGTAATTCACCCCTCCACTTT	CASTSRNGNSPLHF
TRBV6-2/TRBV6-3	TRBJ2-4	few	-	TGTGCCAGCAGTTACGGGAACAAAAACATTCAGTACTTC	CASSYGNKNIQYF
TRBV7-2	TRBJ2-5	few	-	TGTGCCAGCAGCTTAGTAGGGACTCTCCAAGAGACCCAGTACTTC	CASSLVGTLQETQYF
TRBV7-2	TRBJ2-5	many	-	TGTGCCAGCAGCCAAGTCCCCGAGACCCAGTACTTC	CASSQVPETQYF
TRBV11-1	TRBJ2-1	few	-	TGTGCCAGCAGCTTAAGTGGGCGCCACAATGAGCAGTTCTTC	CASSLSGRHNEQFF
TRBV20-1	TRBJ2-3	-	TRBD2	TGCAGTGCTAGTCTCTCCGGGTCCGGAGCGGGAACAGATACGCAGTATTTT	CSASLSGSGAGTDTQYF
TRBV19	TRBJ1-1	-	-	TGTGCCAGTAAAAATGAGGTGAACACTGAAGCTTTCTTT	CASKNEVNTEAFF
TRBV7-2	TRBJ2-2	many	-	TGTGCCAGCAGCTTAGATTCTGCGGGCACCGGGGAGCTGTTTTTT	CASSLDSAGTGELFF
TRBV5-1	TRBJ1-2	-	-	TGCGCCAGCAGCTTGGATGGCAGTCTTTATGGCTACACCTTC	CASSLDGSLYGYTF
TRBV18	TRBJ2-7	few	-	TGTGCCAGCTCACCACGGCAGCGCACCTACGAGCAGTACTTC	CASSPRQRTYEQYF
TRBV10-3	TRBJ1-4	-	TRBD1	TGTGCCATCAGTGGGTCCCTCAGGGGGCCGACTAATGAAAAACTGTTTTTT	CAISGSLRGPTNEKLFF
TRBV18	TRBJ2-6	few	TRBD2	TGTGCCAGCTCACCGCGGGGGGAACGTGGGGCCAACGTCCTGACTTTC	CASSPRGERGANVLTF
TRBV7-8	TRBJ2-1	many	-	TGTGCCAGCAGCCCGGACTACAATGAGCAGTTCTTC	CASSPDYNEQFF
TRBV20-1	TRBJ2-1	-	TRBD2	TGCAGTGCTAGAGACCCCCGGCGGGAGGGGTTCTTC	CSARDPRREGFF
TRBV29-1	TRBJ2-2	few	-	TGCAGCGTAGGACCGGCTGGGCCCGGGGAGCTGTTTTTT	CSVGPAGPGELFF